This T cell receptor beta chain stems from a study of shared clonotypes between healthy human individuals. Study summary: Three CD4 naive, three CD4 memory, two CD8 naive and one CD8 memory plate were used per donor. Study results and caveats: Large sequencing depth failed to make sorted-subset sequencing complete, rarefaction showed.

Terminally differentiated effector memory CD45RA+ cells were left out of the naive CD8 fraction, which was CD45RO-negative and positively selected for CCR7. The germline CDR1 and CDR2 sequences are SGDLS and YYNGEE. The CDR3 is made up of 12 amino acids. Between the trimmed V and J ends, which lost 7 bases and 7 bases, there was a span of 14 bases. A word on this clone: Its antigen is still unknown.

Sequencing was performed with immunoSEQ multiplex PCR; in TCRdb, only in-frame clones are kept and a portion is missing. Of about 2.1 million clones listed, approximately 94% are singletons. Sequences were obtained from naive CD8+ T cells from PBMCs. The source is a man between 18 and 35 years old in good health. Some clones in this sample may be carry-over from other donors' samples. The chain uses TRBV9 and TRBJ1-2; D may be TRBD1 (5 bases). CDR3 bases: TGTGCCAGCGCAGGGACGACGCTTGGCTACACCTTC. It translates to CASAGTTLGYTF.